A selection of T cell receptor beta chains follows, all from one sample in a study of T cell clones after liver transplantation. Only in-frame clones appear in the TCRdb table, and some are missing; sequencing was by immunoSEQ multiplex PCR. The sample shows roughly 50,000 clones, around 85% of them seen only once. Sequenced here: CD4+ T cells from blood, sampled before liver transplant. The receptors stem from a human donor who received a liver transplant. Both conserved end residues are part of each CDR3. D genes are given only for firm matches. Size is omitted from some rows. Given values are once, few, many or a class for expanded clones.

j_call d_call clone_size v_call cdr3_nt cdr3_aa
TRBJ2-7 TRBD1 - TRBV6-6 TGTGCCAGCACCCGGACAGGGGTTCTGTACGAGCAGTACTTC CASTRTGVLYEQYF
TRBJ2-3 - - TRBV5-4 TGTGCCAGCAGCTTTGTGGGGGGGGGCCCAGATACGCAGTATTTT CASSFVGGGPDTQYF
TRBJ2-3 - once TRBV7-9 TGTGCCAGCAGCCCCCCGGGGCGGGTTGGGGATACGCAGTATTTT CASSPPGRVGDTQYF
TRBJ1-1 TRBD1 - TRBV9 TGTGCCAGCAGCGTAGAACAGGGGGGGACTGAAGCTTTCTTT CASSVEQGGTEAFF
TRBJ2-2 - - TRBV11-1 TGTGCCAGCAGCTCGGGGTATGCGACCACCGGGGAGCTGTTTTTT CASSSGYATTGELFF
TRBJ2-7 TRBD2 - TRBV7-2 TGTGCCAGCAGCGCGTCTAGCGGGCCCTACGAGCAGTACTTC CASSASSGPYEQYF
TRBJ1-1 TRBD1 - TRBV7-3 TGTGCCAGCAGCTTGGGACAGGCGCGGAACACTGAAGCTTTCTTT CASSLGQARNTEAFF
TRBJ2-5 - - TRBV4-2 TGTGCCAGCAGCCAAACGGACTCTCAAGAGACCCAGTACTTC CASSQTDSQETQYF
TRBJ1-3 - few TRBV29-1 TGCAGCGTTCGGGGTAAGACTGGAAACACCATATATTTT CSVRGKTGNTIYF
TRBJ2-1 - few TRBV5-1 TGCGCCAGCAGCTCCTACCCCTACAGCGGCTACAATGAGCAGTTCTTC CASSSYPYSGYNEQFF
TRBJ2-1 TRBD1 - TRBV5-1 TGCGCCAGCAGTCCCGGGACAGGGAACAATGAGCAGTTCTTC CASSPGTGNNEQFF
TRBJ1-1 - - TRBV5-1 TGCGCCAGCAGCAGAAACAGGGCCGGGGGCACTGAAGCTTTCTTT CASSRNRAGGTEAFF
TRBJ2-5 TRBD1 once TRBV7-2 TGTGCCAGCAGCTTAATGGGGACAGGCGCTACTTGGGAGACCCAGTACTTC CASSLMGTGATWETQYF
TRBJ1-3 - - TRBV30 TGTGCGAGGGCGGGGGGAAACACCATATATTTT CARAGGNTIYF
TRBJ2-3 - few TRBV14 TGTGCCAGCAGCCCTCCATGGGTTGGCACAGATACGCAGTATTTT CASSPPWVGTDTQYF
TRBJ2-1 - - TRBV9 TGTGCCAGCACCCCGCGGAGCGGGCCTTACAATGAGCAGTTCTTC CASTPRSGPYNEQFF
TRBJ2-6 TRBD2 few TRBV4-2 TGTGCCAGCAGCCAAATAGGACTAGCGGGGGGGCAAGTATCTGGGGCCAACGTCCTGACTTTC CASSQIGLAGGQVSGANVLTF
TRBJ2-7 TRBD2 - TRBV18 TGTGCCAGCTCACCACTGATCAGAAGCTCGCGGGGGTCCTACGAGCAGTACTTC CASSPLIRSSRGSYEQYF
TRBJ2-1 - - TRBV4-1 TGCGCCAGCAGCCAACATAGCGGAGCTTACAATGAGCAGTTCTTC CASSQHSGAYNEQFF
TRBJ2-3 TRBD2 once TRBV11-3 TGTGCCAGCAGCTTCGGGCTAGCGGGCAGCACAGATACGCAGTATTTT CASSFGLAGSTDTQYF
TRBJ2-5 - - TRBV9 TGTGCCAGCAGCCAGAATCAAGAGACCCAGTACTTC CASSQNQETQYF
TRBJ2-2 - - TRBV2 TGTGCCAGCAGTGGGACTGTGAACACCGGGGAGCTGTTTTTT CASSGTVNTGELFF
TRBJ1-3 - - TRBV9 TGTGCCAGCAGCGTAGCTACGAGGTCTGCTGGAAACACCATATATTTT CASSVATRSAGNTIYF
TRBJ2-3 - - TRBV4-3 TGCGCCAGCAGCCAAGAACCACGCACAGATACGCAGTATTTT CASSQEPRTDTQYF
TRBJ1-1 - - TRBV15 TGTGCCACCAGCGCAGGGGCCACTGAAGCTTTCTTT CATSAGATEAFF
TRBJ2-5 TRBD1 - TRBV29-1 TGCAGCGTTGATATGGACAGGGGGCCCGAGACCCAGTACTTC CSVDMDRGPETQYF
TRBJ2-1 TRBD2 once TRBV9 TGTGCCAGCAGCGTCCATTCCCGGCCTAGCGGGGGGGCCAATGAGCAGTTCTTC CASSVHSRPSGGANEQFF
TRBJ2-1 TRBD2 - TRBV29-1 TGCAGCGTTGAGCGGACTAGCGCCTACAATGAGCAGTTCTTC CSVERTSAYNEQFF
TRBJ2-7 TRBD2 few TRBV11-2 TGTGCCAGCAGCCCCGGGACTAGCGGGAGGGCGGTCGCCGAGCAGTACTTC CASSPGTSGRAVAEQYF
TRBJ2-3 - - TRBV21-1 TGTGCCAGCAGCAAACTCCTGGCGGGGGGCAAAGATACGCAGTATTTT CASSKLLAGGKDTQYF
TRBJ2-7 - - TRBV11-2 TGTGCCAGCAGCACAAACATTCTGGACGAGCAGTACTTC CASSTNILDEQYF
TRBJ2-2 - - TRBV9 TGTGCCAGCCGAAACCCCGGGTCCCACACCGGGGAGCTGTTTTTT CASRNPGSHTGELFF
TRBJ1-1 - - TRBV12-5 TGTGCTAGTGGTTTGGTACTTAAGGGCGGCACTGAAGCTTTCTTT CASGLVLKGGTEAFF
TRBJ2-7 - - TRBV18 TGTGCCAGCTCACCAAGGGAGGAGAGTCAGTACTTC CASSPREESQYF
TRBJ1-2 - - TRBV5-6 TGTGCCAGCAGGCTAATCGGTCAGTCAGGGTATGTCTATGGCTACACCTTC CASRLIGQSGYVYGYTF
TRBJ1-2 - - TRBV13 TGTGCCAGCAGCTTAGGCGGAATCTATGGCTACACCTTC CASSLGGIYGYTF
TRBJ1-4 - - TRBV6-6 TGTGCCAGCAGTAGCGTGGGGTGGACCACTAATGAAAAACTGTTTTTT CASSSVGWTTNEKLFF
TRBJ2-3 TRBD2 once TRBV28 TGTGCCAGCAGCCAAGCGGGAGGCACAGATACGCAGTATTTT CASSQAGGTDTQYF
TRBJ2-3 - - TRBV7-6 TGTGCCAGCAGCTTAACGGGCGGGACCAGAAGCACAGATACGCAGTATTTT CASSLTGGTRSTDTQYF
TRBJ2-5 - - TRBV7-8 TGTGCCAGCAGCTTAGCGTCCGACCCGTGGGGGGAAGAGACCCAGTACTTC CASSLASDPWGEETQYF
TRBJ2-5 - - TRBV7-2 TGTGCCAGCAGCTTAGGTGACGAGACCCAGTACTTC CASSLGDETQYF
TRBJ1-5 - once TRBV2 TGTGCCAGCAGTGGTTGGGGCGGGGGTCAGCCCCAGCATTTT CASSGWGGGQPQHF
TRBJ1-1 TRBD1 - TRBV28 TGTGCCAGCAAGGCGGACAGGGTAAGGACTGAAGCTTTCTTT CASKADRVRTEAFF
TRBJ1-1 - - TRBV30 TGTGCCTGGAGCAACACTGAAGCTTTCTTT CAWSNTEAFF
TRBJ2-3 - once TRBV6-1 TGTGCCAGCCACCCCGGGTCCACAGATACGCAGTATTTT CASHPGSTDTQYF
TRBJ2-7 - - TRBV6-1 TGTGCCAGCACAACAGGGAGCTCCTACGAGCAGTACTTC CASTTGSSYEQYF
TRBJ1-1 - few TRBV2 TGTGCCAGCACCACCTACACTGAAGCTTTCTTT CASTTYTEAFF
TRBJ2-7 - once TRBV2 TGTGCCGGGCGGCAGTACGCCTACGAGCAGTACTTC CAGRQYAYEQYF
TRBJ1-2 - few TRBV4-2 TGTGCCAGCAGCCAAGATGTAACAGCTAACTATGGCTACACCTTC CASSQDVTANYGYTF
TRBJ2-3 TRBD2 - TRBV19 TGTGCCAGTAGTAAACTAGCGGACACAGATACGCAGTATTTT CASSKLADTDTQYF
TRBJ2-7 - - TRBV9 TGTGCCAGCAGCGCCCGTCCGAGCTCCTACGAGCAGTACTTC CASSARPSSYEQYF
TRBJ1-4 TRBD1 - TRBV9 TGTGCCAGCAGCGCCCAGGGGACAGGGATTAATGAAAAACTGTTTTTT CASSAQGTGINEKLFF
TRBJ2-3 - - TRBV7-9 TGTGCCAGCAGCTTAGAAACTGGGACCCAGTATTTT CASSLETGTQYF
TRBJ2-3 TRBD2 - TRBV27 TGTGCCAGCAGTCCCCGACTAGCGGGAGGATGGGATACGCAGTATTTT CASSPRLAGGWDTQYF
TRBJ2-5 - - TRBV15 TGTGCCACCAGCAGAGCCCCGCCCGGAGGTGGGGAGACCCAGTACTTC CATSRAPPGGGETQYF